This T cell receptor beta chain was found in a study of human T cells and chemical hapten exposure (dated by TCRdb to the early 2020s). Some background on the complete study: For sensitization, 2% DPC in acetone was applied to a roughly 2 cm by roughly 2 cm area of upper inner arm skin. Patients additionally received weekly therapeutic DPC doses to the scalp throughout the approximately 22-week study period. Patch testing on the upper back used Finn chambers containing 0.01% DPC, with scoring done after 6 days according to International Contact Dermatitis Research Group standards. The patient cohort, mostly female, included alopecia areata with under or over 50% scalp involvement, alopecia totalis and alopecia universalis. Libraries were pooled for sequencing, and variation in per-sample TCR yields was attributed mainly to small differences in library volumes within the pool. In alopecia patients, the study followed how the peripheral blood TCR repertoire changed in vivo over primary and secondary sensitization to diphenylcyclopropenone (DPC), a hapten. Blood was sampled from patients pre-sensitization (week 0) and at 2, 6 and about 24 weeks after DPC sensitization. For TCR sequencing, blood came from about 28 alopecia patients at anywhere from one to four time points (pre-sensitization, 2, 6 and 24 weeks).

From the cysteine up to the phenylalanine, the CDR3 has a length of 16 residues. Only CDR3 DNA is held: 48 bases, read in frame from base 1. CDR1 and CDR2, looked up from the germline V gene (reference sequence), are LGHDT and YNNKEL. Relative to germline, V is missing 4 bases and J is missing 5 bases, with 5 bases of the junction outside any gene match. This clonotype was counted many times. What this receptor recognizes is not known. Per-base qualities were not stored, and no clone one base away is much larger. The full study reports these points: Repeated subsampling changed both the strength of the expansion versus patch-test correlation and the threshold at which that correlation became significant. The number of PT1 expanded TCRs positively correlated with patch test score, significant at thresholds 8, 16 and 32 but not 4. Compared with pre-sensitization or healthy control sets, expanded TCRs formed significantly more large CDR3 similarity clusters, which is consistent with antigen-driven responses. DPC sensitization did not change how many TCRs were above 1 in 1000 frequency, and no evidence was found of alterations in global repertoire structure. Because all patients had alopecia, a presumed autoimmune disease, the immune response of the patients might differ from that of healthy individuals.

The time point label on this specimen signifies: patch test 2, 6 weeks after DPC sensitization. The sample's treatment or condition label, decoded: therapeutic diphenylcyclopropenone sensitization with weekly scalp DPC. At every patch-test visit, the blood draw took place before the patch test was put on. To be eligible, patients had to be aged 18 to 70, diagnosed with alopecia and judged suitable for DPC therapy, while pregnant patients were excluded. Total RNA was isolated from unfractionated whole blood collected in Tempus Blood RNA tubes. The library was made by RACE. The sequencer was a NextSeq 500. During library preparation, unique molecular identifiers were attached to individual cDNA molecules so that TCRs could be counted quantitatively and reproducibly. Both TCR alpha and TCR beta chains were sequenced from each blood RNA sample. Processing in the source paper ran as follows. The median number of TCRs per sample was over 85,000, ranging from about 20,000 to 690,600. V, J and CDR3 annotation of the TCR reads was performed with the Decombinator software suite. For the PS versus PT1 abundance plots, all samples were subsampled to the same number of TCRs (28,000). TCRs were defined as expanded if absent before sensitization and observed at least eight times at the 2-week time point. TCRdb reran the public reads through fastp at Q25 and MiXCR, keeping productive beta chains. Each record represents a unique CDR3 protein, reported with the most common genes and DNA among its rows. TCRdb, not the original authors, processed these V and J calls. The sample table holds roughly 100,000 distinct CDR3 sequences, of which 9.3% were seen once. Just over 2% of the sample is held by the ten biggest clonotypes.

The receptor's source is a woman aged 35 to 49 with alopecia areata. Some clones in this sample may be carry-over from other donors' samples. This material consisted of whole blood, taken in connection with sensitization to the hapten diphenylcyclopropenone (DPC). The chain couples TRBV3-1 to TRBJ2-1, and TRBD2 matches 13 of the central bases. The CDR3 sequence is CASSLRTSGSHNEQFF. The nucleotide sequence reads as follows: TGTGCCAGCAGCCTACGGACTAGCGGGAGCCACAATGAGCAGTTCTTC.